The entry below describes one TCR beta chain. Sequencing used immunoSEQ multiplex PCR; TCRdb keeps in-frame clones, though not all of them. This table holds about 240,000 clones, roughly 80% found once. These data belong to a study of blood T cell repertoires in COVID-19. The sequenced material came from peripheral blood. The clonotype originates from a woman older than 75 with COVID-19, enrolled during active disease.

The CDR3 nucleotides read TGCAGCGTACTGGGACAGTTAAACACCATATATTTT. Translated, it gives CSVLGQLNTIYF. V gene TRBV29-1 combines with J gene TRBJ1-3; TRBD1 agrees at 7 bases. This CDR3 region has 12 residues. Germline CDR1 SQVTM, CDR2 ANQGSEA. Trimming at V came to 6 bases and at J to 6 bases, leaving 5 bases not matched to a gene.